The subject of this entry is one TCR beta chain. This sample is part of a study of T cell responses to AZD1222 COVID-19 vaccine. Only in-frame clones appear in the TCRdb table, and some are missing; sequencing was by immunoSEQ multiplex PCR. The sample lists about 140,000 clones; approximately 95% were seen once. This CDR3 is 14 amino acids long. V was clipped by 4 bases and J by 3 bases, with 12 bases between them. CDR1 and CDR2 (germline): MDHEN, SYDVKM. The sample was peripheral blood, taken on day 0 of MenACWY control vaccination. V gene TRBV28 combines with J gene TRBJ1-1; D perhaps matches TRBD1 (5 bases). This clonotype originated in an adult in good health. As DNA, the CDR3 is TGTGCCAGCAGTTCCTACGGGACGCACACTGAAGCTTTCTTT. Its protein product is CASSSYGTHTEAFF.